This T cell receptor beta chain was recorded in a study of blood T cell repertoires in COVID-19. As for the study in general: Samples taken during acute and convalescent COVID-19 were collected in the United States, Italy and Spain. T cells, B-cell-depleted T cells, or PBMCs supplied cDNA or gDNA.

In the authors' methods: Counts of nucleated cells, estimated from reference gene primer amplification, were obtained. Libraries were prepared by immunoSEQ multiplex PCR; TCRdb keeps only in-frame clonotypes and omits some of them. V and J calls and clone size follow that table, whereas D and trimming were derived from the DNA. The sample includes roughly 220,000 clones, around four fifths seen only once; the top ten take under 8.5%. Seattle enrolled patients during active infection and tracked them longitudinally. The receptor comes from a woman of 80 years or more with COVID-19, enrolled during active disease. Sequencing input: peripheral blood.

As DNA, the CDR3 is TGTGCCAGCAGCCCGACCCTTCAGGGTCCTGAAGCTTTCTTT. This sequence encodes CASSPTLQGPEAFF. The chain couples TRBV5-4 to TRBJ1-1, with D possibly TRBD1 on 5 matching bases. The CDR3 is 14 residues long. CDR1 and CDR2 (germline): SGHNT, YYREEE (reference sequence). Trimming left V 4 bases short and J 6 bases short, with 16 bases between.